A selection of T cell receptor beta chains follows, all from one sample in a study of blood T cell repertoires in COVID-19. Generated by immunoSEQ multiplex PCR, the TCRdb table keeps only in-frame clones and is missing some. The sample lists 190,000 or so clones, almost 90% occurring once. Sequenced: peripheral blood. The receptor set was obtained from a man aged 50-60 years with acute or convalescent COVID-19. Each CDR3 is given with its conserved first and last residue. D genes are given only for firm matches. For some rows the clone size is stated as once, few or many, or as a class when expanded; others skip it.

-	-	TRBV19	TRBJ2-3	CASSGRSVDTQYF	TGTGCCAGTAGTGGGAGGTCGGTAGATACGCAGTATTTT
-	TRBD1	TRBV14	TRBJ2-7	CASSQGPGQGYEQYF	TGTGCCAGCAGCCAAGGCCCGGGACAGGGCTACGAGCAGTACTTC
-	TRBD1	TRBV3-1/TRBV3-2	TRBJ1-1	CASSQDPGQGVYDTEAFF	TGTGCCAGCAGCCAAGACCCCGGACAGGGGGTGTATGACACTGAAGCTTTCTTT
-	-	TRBV7-2	TRBJ2-7	CASSLVSDRAFEQYF	TGTGCCAGCAGCTTAGTGAGCGATCGCGCGTTCGAGCAGTACTTC
-	TRBD2	TRBV7-3	TRBJ2-2	CASSSSGGELFF	TGTGCCAGCAGCTCTAGCGGGGGGGAGCTGTTTTTT
few	TRBD1	TRBV9	TRBJ2-1	CASSATLTGWQFF	TGTGCCAGCAGCGCAACTCTGACAGGGTGGCAGTTCTTC
-	TRBD1	TRBV5-8	TRBJ1-2	CASSSWTGKSNYGYTF	TGTGCCAGCAGCTCCTGGACAGGGAAGTCTAACTATGGCTACACCTTC
-	-	TRBV21-1	TRBJ2-3	CASSKRRVRQYF	TGTGCCAGCAGCAAAAGGAGGGTGAGGCAGTATTTT
-	-	TRBV6-5	TRBJ1-1	CASSSGVKADTEAFF	TGTGCCAGCAGTTCCGGGGTGAAGGCGGACACTGAAGCTTTCTTT
-	TRBD1	TRBV11-2	TRBJ1-3	CASSPTGGAGNTIYF	TGTGCCAGCAGCCCAACAGGGGGAGCAGGAAACACCATATATTTT